This entry lists 25 T cell receptor beta chains sequenced from one sample in a study of blood T cells in healthy people across ages. Through a sample-barcoded 5' primer and a J-beta primer mix, a second PCR was run for roughly 6 to 12 cycles. TCRdb used MiXCR to reprocess the 5' RACE reads, holding one entry per CDR3 protein. This table holds about 580,000 distinct CDR3 sequences, around 48% found once. The material sequenced was blood. These receptors were taken from an elderly man in good health.

This sequence joins TRBV6-5 and TRBJ1-1, with D unclear. Trimming took off 6 bases at V and 6 bases at J, with 17 bases between the two ends. This CDR3 spans 14 amino acids. Germline V gene sequence: CDR1 MNHEY, CDR2 SVGAGI. CDR3 bases: TGTGCCAGCAGCTCGAATCGGAAGAGGGCTGAAGCTTTCTTT. Amino acids: CASSSNRKRAEAFF.

The J gene is TRBJ1-1, the V gene TRBV6-2 or TRBV6-3; 11 positions match TRBD1. CDR1 is MNHEY, CDR2 SVGEGT, per germline. V gave up 5 bases and J gave up 11 bases; unmatched junction bases: 7. The CDR3 is 13 residues long. DNA of the CDR3: TGTGCCAGCAGTAGGGGACAGGGGGGAGCGGCTTTCTTT. As protein: CASSRGQGGAAFF.

The V and J genes are TRBV7-2 and TRBJ2-1; D may be TRBD1 (6 bases). The CDR3 contains 14 residues. The V gene's germline CDR1 is SGHTA and CDR2 FQGNSA. Trimming pared 1 base from V and 8 bases from J, leaving 12 bases between. The CDR3 sequence: CASSLVGRGHEQFF. Here the CDR3 DNA reads TGTGCCAGCAGCTTAGTTGGCAGGGGCCATGAGCAGTTCTTC.

V gene TRBV27 combines with J gene TRBJ2-4; D is uncertain. V was trimmed by 6 bases and J by 0 bases, leaving 9 bases between them. The V gene's germline CDR1 is MNHEY and CDR2 SMNVEV (reference sequence). The CDR3 length is 14 residues. CDR3 coding DNA: TGTGCCAGCAGGTCTCTTATAGCCAAAAACATTCAGTACTTC. Its translation is CASRSLIAKNIQYF.

The chain uses TRBV7-9 and TRBJ2-1; D perhaps matches TRBD2 (5 bases). Looked up from germline, CDR1 is SEHNR and CDR2 is FQNEAQ (reference sequence). This CDR3 contains 15 residues. The V end lost 4 bases, the J end lost 8 bases, and 18 bases lay between the germline ends. CDR3 nucleotides: TGTGCCAGCAGCTATCCGAGCGGACTGGGCGATGAGCAGTTCTTC. It specifies CASSYPSGLGDEQFF.

The sample holds one count of this clonotype. The chain recombines TRBV4-1 with TRBJ1-6, with D perhaps matching TRBD1 (5 bases). This CDR3 contains 16 residues. Trimming took off 4 bases at V and 2 bases at J, with 12 bases between the two ends. Germline V gene lookup returns CDR1 MGHRA and CDR2 YSYEKL. The CDR3 reads CASSPGSSPYNSPLHF. The CDR3 DNA is TGCGCCAGCAGCCCAGGGAGCAGTCCCTATAATTCACCCCTCCACTTT.

The chain joins TRBV12-3 or TRBV12-4 to TRBJ1-2; no definite D call. V lost 1 base, J lost 5 bases, and 8 bases lay in between. CDR3 size: 13 residues. In DNA, the CDR3 is TGTGCCAGCAGTTTAGGAGTCGTATATGGCTACACCTTC. It translates to CASSLGVVYGYTF.

The CDR3 DNA reads as TGCAGCGTTCCGGGGGCTAGCGGACGCACAGATACGCAGTATTTT. Protein sequence: CSVPGASGRTDTQYF. The J gene is TRBJ2-3, the V gene TRBV29-1; D is possibly TRBD2 (7 bases). The V end was cut by 5 bases, the J end by 1 base, with 16 bases between. This CDR3 comprises 15 residues. Germline V CDR1 and CDR2: SQVTM, ANQGSEA.

This clonotype came up many times. The V and J genes are TRBV6-6 and TRBJ2-1; weak D call: TRBD2 (5 bases). The CDR3 loop spans 13 amino acids. The V end was cut by 7 bases, the J end by 3 bases, with 10 bases between. Germline assignment: CDR1 MNHNY and CDR2 SVGAGI (reference sequence). CDR3 bases: TGTGCCAGCACACGGGAACTCTACAATGAGCAGTTCTTC. The encoded protein is CASTRELYNEQFF.

The table lists this clonotype with a few counts. The genes are TRBV5-1 and TRBJ1-2; 9 bases align to TRBD1. The junction had 8 bases not matched to a gene; V was cut back by 7 bases and J by 4 bases. This CDR3 contains 14 residues. Germline V gene sequence: CDR1 SGHRS, CDR2 YFSETQ. CDR3 amino acids: CASGTGTRGYGYTF. The CDR3, as DNA: TGCGCCAGCGGGACAGGGACCCGGGGCTATGGCTACACCTTC.

J is TRBJ2-1 and V is TRBV7-2; 7 bases agree with TRBD2. V gave up 0 bases and J gave up 7 bases; unmatched junction bases: 6. The CDR3 is 15 residues long. Germline CDR1 and CDR2: SGHTA and FQGNSA. The CDR3 loop reads CASSLARTRRNEQFF. CDR3 bases: TGTGCCAGCAGCTTAGCTAGGACTAGGCGGAATGAGCAGTTCTTC.

This clonotype showed up just a few times. V gene TRBV5-1 combines with J gene TRBJ2-5; the match to TRBD1 covers 7 bases. The DNA end lines up better with TRBJ2-7; the J call may be wrong. The length of the CDR3 is 18 residues. Per germline, CDR1 SGHRS and CDR2 YFSETQ. CDR3 loop: CASSTTGSGSRADIEQYF. CDR3 DNA: TGCGCCAGCAGCACGACAGGGTCCGGGTCTAGAGCGGATATCGAGCAGTACTTC.

This clonotype was counted between two and nine times. This chain connects TRBV29-1 to TRBJ2-3; D unresolved. CDR3 length equals 11 residues. The germline V gene has CDR1 SQVTM and CDR2 ANQGSEA. The CDR3 is CTSTSTDTQYF. Written as DNA, the CDR3 is TGCACTTCTACTAGCACAGATACGCAGTATTTT.

This clonotype turned up a few times. The rearrangement uses TRBV5-1 and TRBJ2-7; possibly TRBD1 or TRBD2 for D (5 bases each). The V end was cut by 1 base, the J end by 2 bases, with 10 bases between. Germline values: CDR1 SGHRS, CDR2 YFSETQ. The CDR3 spans 14 residues. CDR3 amino acids: CASSLRGETYEQYF. The DNA of the CDR3 is TGCGCCAGCAGCTTGCGGGGCGAGACCTACGAGCAGTACTTC.

The chain employs TRBV4-3 and TRBJ1-2; D is perhaps TRBD1 (5 bases). This CDR3 region has 14 residues. Per the germline V gene, CDR1 is LGHNA and CDR2 is YSLEER. V was cut by 1 base and J by 8 bases, with 14 bases left in between. CDR3 amino acids: CASSQVTGAAGYTF. As DNA, the CDR3 is TGCGCCAGCAGCCAAGTTACAGGAGCTGCGGGCTACACCTTC.

The J gene is TRBJ2-5, the V gene TRBV12-3 or TRBV12-4; D remains ambiguous. The CDR3 is 13 amino acids. V gave up 3 bases and J gave up 5 bases, with 10 bases separating them. CDR3 amino acids: CASSLAIGETQYF. CDR3 in DNA: TGTGCCAGCAGTTTGGCCATTGGGGAGACCCAGTACTTC.

This clonotype was observed a few times. The chain carries TRBV12-3 or TRBV12-4 and TRBJ2-4, with TRBD2 matching 9 bases. Near its end, the DNA agrees better with TRBJ2-7, so the J call may be wrong. The CDR3 totals 15 residues. Here the CDR3 DNA reads TGTGCCAGCACCCCCCAGAGCGGGAGGAATGGCGAGCAGTACTTC. Translated: CASTPQSGRNGEQYF.

This chain joins TRBV7-3 and TRBJ2-1; 13 positions agree with TRBD2. The V gene's germline CDR1 is SGHTA and CDR2 FQGTGA. Unmatched junction bases numbered 4, after V lost 1 base and J lost 13 bases. This CDR3 region has 14 residues. The CDR3 DNA reads TGTGCCAGCAGCTTAAGGACTAGCGGGAGTGAACAGTTCTTC. This sequence encodes CASSLRTSGSEQFF.

The chain is built from TRBV29-1 and TRBJ2-5; D remains ambiguous. V was shortened by 3 bases and J by 1 base, with 6 bases between the two germline ends. CDR3 length equals 12 residues. In germline, CDR1 is SQVTM, CDR2 ANQGSEA. CDR3 residues: CSVDPTQETQYF. CDR3 DNA: TGCAGCGTTGATCCTACCCAAGAGACCCAGTACTTC.

The chain employs TRBV2 and TRBJ2-5; 7 bases are a match to TRBD1. The germline V gene encodes CDR1 SNHLY and CDR2 FYNNEI. CDR3 length: 13 residues. The J segment lost 7 bases and the V segment lost 6 bases, leaving 8 bases of the junction unmatched. Written as DNA, the CDR3 is TGTGCCAGCAGCCCGACAGGGTTTGCGACCCAGTACTTC. Amino acids: CASSPTGFATQYF.

The chain recombines TRBV9 with TRBJ2-1; 9 nucleotides line up with TRBD2. Germline loops: CDR1 SGDLS, CDR2 YYNGEE. CDR3 length: 16 residues. Trimming took 0 bases from V and 1 from J; bases not matched to a gene: 2. CDR3 residues: CASSVDSGGSYNEQFF. Written as DNA, the CDR3 is TGTGCCAGCAGCGTAGACAGCGGGGGGTCCTACAATGAGCAGTTCTTC.

This chain connects TRBV28 to TRBJ2-2, with a tentative D call TRBD1 (7 bases). Germline values: CDR1 MDHEN, CDR2 SYDVKM. Between the trimmed V and J ends, which lost 3 bases and 3 bases, there was a span of 14 bases. The length of the CDR3 is 16 residues. The chain's CDR3 is CASSFRGRRDTGELFF. CDR3 nucleotides: TGTGCCAGCAGTTTCAGGGGGAGGAGAGACACCGGGGAGCTGTTTTTT.

This chain joins TRBV10-3 and TRBJ2-7; 9 bases map to TRBD2. The CDR3 totals 16 residues. Germline-derived CDR1 and CDR2 are ENHRY and SYGVKD. Trimming removed 6 bases from V and 5 bases from J; junction bases left unmatched: 14. The CDR3 bases are TGTGCCATCAGCGAAGGTGCGGGAGGGTTTCGGGACGAGCAGTACTTC. Protein sequence: CAISEGAGGFRDEQYF.

The sample holds a few counts of this clonotype. The chain uses TRBV20-1 and TRBJ2-5; D may be TRBD1 (7 bases). The last part of the DNA fits TRBJ2-7 better; the J call may be wrong. There are 16 residues in the CDR3. Germline CDR1 reads DFQATT; CDR2 reads SNEGSKA (reference sequence). The CDR3 coding sequence is TGCAGTGCTAGCCTAGATTCTGCGGGACAGCACTACGAGCAGTACTTC. It encodes CSASLDSAGQHYEQYF.

The J gene is TRBJ1-2, the V gene TRBV21-1; the table gives TRBD1 as D, unverified against the DNA. TRBV21-1 is deemed a pseudogene. The CDR3 sequence is 17 residues long. CDR3 in amino acids: CASSKGEGRGLVEGYTF. CDR3 DNA: TGTGCCAGCAGCAAAGGAGAGGGCAGGGGCCTTGTGGAGGGCTACACCTTC.